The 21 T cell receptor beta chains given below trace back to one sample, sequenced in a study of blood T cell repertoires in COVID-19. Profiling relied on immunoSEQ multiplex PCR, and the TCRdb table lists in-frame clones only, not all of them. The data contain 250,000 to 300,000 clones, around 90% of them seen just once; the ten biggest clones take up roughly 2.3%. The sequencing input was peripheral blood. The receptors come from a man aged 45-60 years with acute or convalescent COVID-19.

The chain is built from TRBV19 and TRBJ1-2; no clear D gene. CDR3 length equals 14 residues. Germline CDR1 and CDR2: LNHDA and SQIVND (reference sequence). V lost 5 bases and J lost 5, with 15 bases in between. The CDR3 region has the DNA TGTGCCAGTAGTGAGCAGGCGGGCGCTTATGGCTACACCTTC. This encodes CASSEQAGAYGYTF.

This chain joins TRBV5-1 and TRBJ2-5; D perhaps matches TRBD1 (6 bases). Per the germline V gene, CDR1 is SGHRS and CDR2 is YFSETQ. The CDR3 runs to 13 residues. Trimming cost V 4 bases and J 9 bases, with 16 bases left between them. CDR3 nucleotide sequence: TGCGCCAGCAGCCTCAGACAGGACCAGGCCCAGTACTTC. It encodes CASSLRQDQAQYF.

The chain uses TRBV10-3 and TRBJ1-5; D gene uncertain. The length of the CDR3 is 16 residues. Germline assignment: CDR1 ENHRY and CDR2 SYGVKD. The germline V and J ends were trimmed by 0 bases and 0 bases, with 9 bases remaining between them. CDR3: CAISESYEYSNQPQHF. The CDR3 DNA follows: TGTGCCATCAGTGAGTCCTACGAATATAGCAATCAGCCCCAGCATTTT.

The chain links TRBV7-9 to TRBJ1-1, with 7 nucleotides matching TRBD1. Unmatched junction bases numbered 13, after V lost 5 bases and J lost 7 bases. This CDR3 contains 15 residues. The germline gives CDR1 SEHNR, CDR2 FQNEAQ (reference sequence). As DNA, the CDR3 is TGTGCCAGCAGCCCCTCGGGAGGGGGCTATGTTGAAGCTTTCTTT. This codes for CASSPSGGGYVEAFF.

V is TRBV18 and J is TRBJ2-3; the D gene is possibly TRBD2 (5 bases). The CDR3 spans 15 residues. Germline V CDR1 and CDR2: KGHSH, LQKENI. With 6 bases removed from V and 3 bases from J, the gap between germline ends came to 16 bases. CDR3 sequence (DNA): TGTGCCAGCTCCCCCGGAGGCGGTAGTACAGATACGCAGTATTTT. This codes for CASSPGGGSTDTQYF.

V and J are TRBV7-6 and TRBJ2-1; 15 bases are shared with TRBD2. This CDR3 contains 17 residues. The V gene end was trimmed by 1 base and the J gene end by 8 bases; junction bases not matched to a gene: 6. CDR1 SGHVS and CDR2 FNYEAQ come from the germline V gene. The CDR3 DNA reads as TGTGCCAGCAGCTTAGGGACTAGCGGGGGGGCCAGGTATGAGCAGTTCTTC. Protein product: CASSLGTSGGARYEQFF.

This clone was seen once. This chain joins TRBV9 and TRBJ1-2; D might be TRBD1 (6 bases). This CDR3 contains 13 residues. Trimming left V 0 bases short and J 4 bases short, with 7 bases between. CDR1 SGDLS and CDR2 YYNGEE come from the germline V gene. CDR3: CASSVGDTYGYTF. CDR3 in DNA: TGTGCCAGCAGCGTAGGGGACACCTATGGCTACACCTTC.

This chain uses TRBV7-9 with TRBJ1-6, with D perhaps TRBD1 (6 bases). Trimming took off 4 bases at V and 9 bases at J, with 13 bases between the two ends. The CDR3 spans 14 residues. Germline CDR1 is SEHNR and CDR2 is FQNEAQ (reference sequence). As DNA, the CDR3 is TGTGCCAGCAGCTCCTTCGGACAGTCTTCACCCCTCCACTTT. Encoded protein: CASSSFGQSSPLHF.

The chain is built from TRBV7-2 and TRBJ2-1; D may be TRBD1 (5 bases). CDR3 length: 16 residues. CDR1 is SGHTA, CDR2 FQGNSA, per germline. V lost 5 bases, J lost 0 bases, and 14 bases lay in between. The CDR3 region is CASSPRDSYSYNEQFF. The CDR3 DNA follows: TGTGCCAGCAGCCCCCGAGACAGCTACTCCTACAATGAGCAGTTCTTC.

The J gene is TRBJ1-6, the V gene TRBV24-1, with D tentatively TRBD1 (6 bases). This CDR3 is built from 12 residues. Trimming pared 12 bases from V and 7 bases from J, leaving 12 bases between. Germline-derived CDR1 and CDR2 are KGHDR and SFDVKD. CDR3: CAAQGTNSPLHF. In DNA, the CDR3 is TGTGCCGCTCAGGGGACGAATTCACCCCTCCACTTT.

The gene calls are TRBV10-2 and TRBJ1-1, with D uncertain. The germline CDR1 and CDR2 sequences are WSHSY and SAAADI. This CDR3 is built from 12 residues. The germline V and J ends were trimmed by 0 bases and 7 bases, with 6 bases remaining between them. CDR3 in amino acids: CASSESISEAFF. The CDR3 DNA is TGCGCCAGCAGTGAGTCGATTAGTGAAGCTTTCTTT.

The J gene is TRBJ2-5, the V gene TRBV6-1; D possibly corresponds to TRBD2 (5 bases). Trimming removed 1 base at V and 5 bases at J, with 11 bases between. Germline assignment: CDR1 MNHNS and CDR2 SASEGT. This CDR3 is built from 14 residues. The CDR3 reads CASSEGGSVETQYF. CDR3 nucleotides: TGTGCCAGCAGTGAAGGGGGTAGCGTGGAGACCCAGTACTTC.

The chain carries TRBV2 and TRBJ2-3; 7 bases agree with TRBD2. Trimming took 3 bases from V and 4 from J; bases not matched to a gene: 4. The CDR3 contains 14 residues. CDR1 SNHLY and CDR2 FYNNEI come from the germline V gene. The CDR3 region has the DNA TGTGCCAGCAGTGACCAGGGAGGGGCAGATACGCAGTATTTT. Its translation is CASSDQGGADTQYF.

DNA for the CDR3: TGTGCCAGCTCCCCCGGGGGATATCAGCCCCAGCATTTT. Its translation is CASSPGGYQPQHF. The chain recombines TRBV18 with TRBJ1-5; D is possibly TRBD1 (5 bases). V gave up 6 bases and J gave up 5 bases, with 11 bases separating them. The CDR3 has 13 amino acids. The germline V gene has CDR1 KGHSH and CDR2 LQKENI.

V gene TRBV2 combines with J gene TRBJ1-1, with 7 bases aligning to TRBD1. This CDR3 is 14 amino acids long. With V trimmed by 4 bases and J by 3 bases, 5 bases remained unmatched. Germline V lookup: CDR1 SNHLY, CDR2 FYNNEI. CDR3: CASSVEGADTEAFF. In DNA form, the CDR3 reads TGTGCCAGCAGTGTGGAGGGGGCGGACACTGAAGCTTTCTTT.

CDR3 sequence reads: CASSIGAGERPGELFF. DNA of the CDR3: TGTGCCAGTAGTATAGGGGCGGGAGAACGTCCCGGGGAGCTGTTTTTT. The chain is built from TRBV19 and TRBJ2-2; the match to TRBD2 covers 7 bases. Per the germline V gene, CDR1 is LNHDA and CDR2 is SQIVND (reference sequence). CDR3 length: 16 amino acids. The trim removed 1 base at V and 6 bases at J, leaving 8 bases unmatched.

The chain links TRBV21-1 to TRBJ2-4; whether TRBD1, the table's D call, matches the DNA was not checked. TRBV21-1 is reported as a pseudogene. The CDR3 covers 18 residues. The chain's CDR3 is CASSKEPGHNLAKNIQYF. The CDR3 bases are TGTGCCAGCAGCAAAGAACCGGGACACAACTTAGCCAAAAACATTCAGTACTTC.

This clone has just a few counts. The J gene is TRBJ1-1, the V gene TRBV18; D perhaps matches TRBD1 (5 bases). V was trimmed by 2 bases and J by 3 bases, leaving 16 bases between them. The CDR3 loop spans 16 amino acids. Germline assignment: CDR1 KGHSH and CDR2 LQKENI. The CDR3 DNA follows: TGTGCCAGCTCACCAGGAGGGATCTGGGGGGACACTGAAGCTTTCTTT. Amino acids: CASSPGGIWGDTEAFF.

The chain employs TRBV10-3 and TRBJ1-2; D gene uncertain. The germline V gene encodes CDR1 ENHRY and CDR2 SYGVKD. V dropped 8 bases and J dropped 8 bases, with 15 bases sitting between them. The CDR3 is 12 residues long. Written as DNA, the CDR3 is TGTGCCATCGACTTCTCAGGAGGGGGCTACACCTTC. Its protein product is CAIDFSGGGYTF.

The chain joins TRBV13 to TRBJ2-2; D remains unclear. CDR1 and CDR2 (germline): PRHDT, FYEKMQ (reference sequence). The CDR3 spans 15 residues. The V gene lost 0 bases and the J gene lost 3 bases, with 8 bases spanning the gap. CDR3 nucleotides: TGTGCCAGCAGCTTAGGTTTCCCCTACACCGGGGAGCTGTTTTTT. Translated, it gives CASSLGFPYTGELFF. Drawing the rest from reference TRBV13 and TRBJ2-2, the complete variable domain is AAGVIQSPRHLIKEKRETATLKCYPIPRHDTVYWYQQGPGQDPQFLISFYEKMQSDKGSIPDRFSAQQFSDYHSELNMSSLELGDSALYFCASSLGFPYTGELFFGEGSRLTVL.

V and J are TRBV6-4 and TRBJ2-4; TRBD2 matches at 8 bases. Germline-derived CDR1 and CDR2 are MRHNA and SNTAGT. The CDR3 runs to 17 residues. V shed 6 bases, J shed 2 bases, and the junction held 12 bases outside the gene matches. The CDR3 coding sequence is TGTGCCAGCAGGATTAGCGGGGCCCCGGCTCCCAAAAACATTCAGTACTTC. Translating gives CASRISGAPAPKNIQYF.